The present T cell receptor beta chain was sequenced within a study of Ad26.COV2.S vaccination and SARS-CoV-2 variants. The treatment denotes: approximately 18 received Ad26.COV2.S at low or high dose, single or two shots; roughly five received placebo; per-sample allocation not given. Specimen acquisition occurred on day 63 following the initial vaccine or placebo injection. Assay: immunoSEQ multiplex PCR; the TCRdb copy retains only in-frame clones and omits some. The sample lists about 480,000 clones, around nine tenths seen once, with 9.5% to 15% in the top ten. With regard to this clone: Distinct nucleotide sequences in the sample also encode this CDR3.

V gave up 1 base and J gave up 6 bases; unmatched junction bases: 1. The CDR3 has 14 amino acids. Germline CDR1 and CDR2: SNHLY and FYNNEI. The chain joins TRBV2 to TRBJ1-5; 9 bases are shared with TRBD1. This TCR was recovered from a person between 18 and 65 years old who received the Ad26.COV2.S COVID-19 vaccine or a placebo. Material: peripheral blood, obtained in a trial of Ad26.COV2.S vaccine versus placebo. CDR3 coding DNA: TGTGCCAGCAGTGAAGGACAGGGGGGTCAGCCCCAGCATTTT. It codes for CASSEGQGGQPQHF.